The subject of this entry is one T cell receptor beta chain. This specimen comes from a study of T cells in localized non-small cell lung cancer. This CDR3 comprises 17 residues. TCRdb keeps only in-frame clones here, not all; method: immunoSEQ multiplex PCR. The data show around 25,000 clones, roughly 80% seen once. The chain carries TRBV21-1 and TRBJ2-2; the D segment call TRBD1 is taken from the table without a DNA check. TRBV21-1 is noted as a pseudogene. The specimen comprised peripheral blood, sampled before any cancer treatment. The TCR sequence derives from a woman aged 40 to 75 with stage I lung adenocarcinoma. The CDR3 DNA is TGTGCCAGCAGCCCTCGACGGGACAGGGGGCACAACGGGGAGCTGTTTTTT. Translation gives CASSPRRDRGHNGELFF.